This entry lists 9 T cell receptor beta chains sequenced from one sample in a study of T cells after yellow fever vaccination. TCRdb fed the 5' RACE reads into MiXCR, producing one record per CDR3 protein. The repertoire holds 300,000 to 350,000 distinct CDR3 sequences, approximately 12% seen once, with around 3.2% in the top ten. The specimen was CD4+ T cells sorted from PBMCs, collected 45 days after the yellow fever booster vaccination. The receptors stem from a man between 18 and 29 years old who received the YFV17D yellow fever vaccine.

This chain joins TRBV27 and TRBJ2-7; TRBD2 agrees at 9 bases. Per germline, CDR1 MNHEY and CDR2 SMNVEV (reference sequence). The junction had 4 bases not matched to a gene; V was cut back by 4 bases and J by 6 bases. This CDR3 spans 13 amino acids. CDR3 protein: CASSWRGRGEQYV. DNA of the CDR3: TGTGCCAGCAGTTGGCGCGGGAGGGGCGAGCAGTACGTC.

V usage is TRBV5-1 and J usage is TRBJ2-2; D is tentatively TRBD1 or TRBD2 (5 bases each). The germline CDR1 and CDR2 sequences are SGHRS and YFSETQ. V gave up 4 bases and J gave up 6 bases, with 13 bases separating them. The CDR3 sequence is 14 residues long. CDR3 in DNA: TGCGCCAGCAGCCCCCCTATGGGACCCGGGGAGCTGTTTTTT. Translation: CASSPPMGPGELFF.

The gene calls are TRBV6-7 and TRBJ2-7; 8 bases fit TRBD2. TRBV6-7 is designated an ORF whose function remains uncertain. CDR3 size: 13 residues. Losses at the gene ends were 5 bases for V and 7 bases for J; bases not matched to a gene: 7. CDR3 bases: TGTGCCAGCAGTCCCGGACTAGCCGGAGAGCAGTACGTC. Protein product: CASSPGLAGEQYV.

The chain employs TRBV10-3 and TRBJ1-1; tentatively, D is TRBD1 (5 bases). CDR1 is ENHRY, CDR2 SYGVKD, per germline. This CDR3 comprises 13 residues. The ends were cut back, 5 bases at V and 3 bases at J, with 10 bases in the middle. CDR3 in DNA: TGTGCCATCAGTTGGGGGGAGGACACTGAAGCTTTCTTT. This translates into CAISWGEDTEAFF.

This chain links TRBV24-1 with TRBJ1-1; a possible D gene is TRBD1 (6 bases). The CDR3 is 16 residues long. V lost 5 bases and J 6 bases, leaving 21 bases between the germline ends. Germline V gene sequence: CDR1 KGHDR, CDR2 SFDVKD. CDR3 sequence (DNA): TGTGCCACCAGTGCGAATAGGGGGGCGACGGACGCTGAAGCTTTCTTT. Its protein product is CATSANRGATDAEAFF.

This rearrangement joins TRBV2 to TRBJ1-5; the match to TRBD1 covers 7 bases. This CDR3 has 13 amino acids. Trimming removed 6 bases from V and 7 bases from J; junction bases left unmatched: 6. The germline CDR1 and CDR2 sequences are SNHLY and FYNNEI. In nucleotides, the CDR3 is TGTGCCAGCAGGACAGGGTTACGACAGCCCCAGCATTTT. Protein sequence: CASRTGLRQPQHF.

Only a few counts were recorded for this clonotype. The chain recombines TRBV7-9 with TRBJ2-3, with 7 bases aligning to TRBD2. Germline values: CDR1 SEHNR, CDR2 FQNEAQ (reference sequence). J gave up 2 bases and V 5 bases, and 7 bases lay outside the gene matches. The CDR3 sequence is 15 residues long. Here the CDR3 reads CASSPRGTTTDTQYF. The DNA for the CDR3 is TGTGCCAGCAGCCCCCGCGGGACTACCACAGATACGCAGTATTTT.

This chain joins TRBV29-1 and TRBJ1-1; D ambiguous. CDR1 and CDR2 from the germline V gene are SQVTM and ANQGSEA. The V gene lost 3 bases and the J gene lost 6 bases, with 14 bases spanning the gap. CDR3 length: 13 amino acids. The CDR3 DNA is TGCAGCGTTGAGGAGGTCCTGCGCCCTGAAGCTTTCTTT. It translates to CSVEEVLRPEAFF.

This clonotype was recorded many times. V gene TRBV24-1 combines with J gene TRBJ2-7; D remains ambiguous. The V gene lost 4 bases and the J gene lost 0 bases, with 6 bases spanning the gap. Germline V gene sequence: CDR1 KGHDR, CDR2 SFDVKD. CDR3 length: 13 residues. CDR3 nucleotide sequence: TGTGCCACCAGTGAGCACAGCTCCTACGAGCAGTACGTC. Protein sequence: CATSEHSSYEQYV.